The T cell receptor beta chain under discussion was sequenced for a study of blood T cells in healthy people across ages (dated by TCRdb to the mid-2010s). Study-wide context: In model experiments, roughly one uniquely barcoded TCR beta cDNA molecule per two T cells was captured by template switching. The study measured age-related changes in TCR beta repertoire diversity using deep sequencing normalized with unique cDNA molecular identifiers. The donors were divided into four age groups: young (average roughly 15 years), middle-aged (approximately 42), aged (about 56) and long-lived (82). The study analyzed two additional independent replicas of 1 million unique cDNA reads from the same blood draw for two donors, one aged 18 to 30 and one aged 80 or older. What the study reported, not specific to this receptor: Observed TCR beta diversity per million T cells fell roughly linearly with age, and a significant reduction was already apparent by age approximately 40. Because donor CMV infection status was unknown, age-related changes in expanded clonotypes were potentially confounded. Because profiling used bulk unsorted PBMCs, naive and antigen-experienced compartments could not be compared conclusively. Observed TCR beta diversity correlated strongly with the percentage of naive T cells measured by flow cytometry. The long-lived group showed more naive CD4+ T cells, fewer expanded clones and increased TCR diversity than the aged group, suggesting age selection. Estimates of total diversity from one million sequenced T cells were regarded as lower bounds and underestimates.

Libraries were constructed by 5' RACE. TCRdb names Illumina HiSeq 2500 as the instrument used. The second PCR ran for roughly 6 to 11 cycles and used a J-beta primer mix along with a sample-barcoded 5' primer. A unique molecular identifier was introduced onto each TCR beta cDNA molecule by a template-switch 5' adaptor carrying 12 random nucleotides. Each sample yielded at least 3 million CDR3-containing paired-end reads. First-strand cDNA was synthesized from all RNA with the Mint cDNA synthesis kit, primed by a TRBC-specific oligonucleotide. Following uracil-DNA glycosylase treatment, a first 18-cycle PCR with universal primers M1SS and BC2_uni_R was performed on all cDNA. Regarding the original processing steps: Normalization of each sample was performed by random selection of 1 million high-quality reads, each carrying a distinct molecular identifier. Reads with shared molecular identifiers were discarded instead of being binned into consensus sequences. CDR3 identification, clonotype clustering and error correction used MiTCR with a Q25 quality threshold and the strictest error-elimination algorithm. A nonparametric unseen species model with Euler transformation was used to estimate a lower bound on total TCR beta diversity. TCRdb passed the public sequencing reads through fastp at Q25 and MiXCR, retaining productive beta sequences. CDR3 protein sequences are deduplicated, and each keeps its most common genes and DNA. It is TCRdb's table, rather than the study itself, that gives the V and J calls and clone size. Recorded for this sample are about 570,000 distinct CDR3 sequences; 25% to 35% of them occurred a single time. The leading ten clones occupy 3% to 4% of the sample.

Clipping removes 4 bases from V and 1 base from J, with 4 as the unmatched junction base count. CDR1 is given as MGHDK and CDR2 as SYGVNS, both from the germline V gene. The CDR3 sequence holds 15 residues, the cysteine and phenylalanine included. The retained sequence is limited to the CDR3, 45 bases, with the frame set at the first base. The 39 donors, aged about 6 to 95 years, were systemically healthy Caucasian individuals from Russia. About 10 milliliters of peripheral blood were collected from each donor into EDTA-treated Vacutainer tubes. Ficoll-Paque density-gradient centrifugation was used to isolate PBMCs, with at least 6.5 million per sample. Trizol reagent was used to extract total RNA from the PBMCs, yielding at least 5.5 micrograms per sample. For every donor, flow cytometry on a PBMC aliquot measured the percentage of naive CD45RAhigh/CD27high T cells. This clonotype has only a few counts. The specificity of this receptor is unknown. Nothing much larger sits one base from this clone, and base qualities are not available.

Separately, the same data were catalogued under a study of T cells of mothers and their children. Per the second study: Nine systemically healthy Caucasian individuals served as donors, namely three mothers together with their six children. cDNA synthesis consumed the entire amount of extracted RNA, loaded at 1.5 ug RNA in each 15 ul reaction. In the second PCR, the M1S primer added sample barcodes and 2-4 random nucleotides. Over 9.5 million TCR beta CDR3 reads were obtained for each mother, and 2.5 million to 3 million reads were obtained for each child. Thymic selection similarly shapes TCR recombination output in related and unrelated pairs, with minor effect from inherited differences. Related mother-child pairs always showed normalized repertoire overlap that was slightly higher than in unrelated mother-child pairs, though the difference was never significant. No persistent microchimeric T cell clones were detected, at a sensitivity of around 97 clones per million clonotypes. To look for features that set related mother-child pairs apart from unrelated individuals, the researchers ran deep NGS to compare the TCR beta repertoires of mothers and children. Mothers averaged roughly 40 +/- 4 years of age and children averaged about 10 +/- 4 years. After adapters were ligated using NEBNext reagents, the libraries underwent 100+100 nt paired-end sequencing on an Illumina HiSeq 2000. To avoid cross-contamination, the mother libraries and the child libraries were prepared a month apart and sequenced in separate runs. For each donor, somewhere between roughly 450,000 and 2,100,000 distinct TCR beta clonotypes were identified. Naive TCR beta clonotypes were estimated from low-frequency clonotypes matched to each donor's FACS-determined naive share, without sorting.

The clonotype comes from a boy under 10 years old in good health. The material sequenced was blood. Recombination joined TRBV25-1 with TRBJ2-1, with TRBD1 matching 7 junction bases. The CDR3 protein is CASSVTGISYNEQFF. In nucleotide form, the sequence is TGTGCCAGCAGTGTGACAGGGATTTCCTACAATGAGCAGTTCTTC.